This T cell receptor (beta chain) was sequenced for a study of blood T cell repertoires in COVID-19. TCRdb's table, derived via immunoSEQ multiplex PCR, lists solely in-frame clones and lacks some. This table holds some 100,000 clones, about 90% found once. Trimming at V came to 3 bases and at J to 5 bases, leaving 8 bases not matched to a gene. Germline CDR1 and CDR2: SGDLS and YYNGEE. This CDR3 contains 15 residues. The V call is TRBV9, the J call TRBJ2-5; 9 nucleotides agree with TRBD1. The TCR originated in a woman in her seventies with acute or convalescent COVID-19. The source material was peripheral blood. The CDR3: CASSARDRVGETQYF. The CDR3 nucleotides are TGTGCCAGCAGCGCCCGGGACAGGGTAGGGGAGACCCAGTACTTC.